The 6 T cell receptor beta chains below were found in one sample sequenced in a study of T-cell memory formation after mild COVID-19. Each CDR3 protein gets one entry after TCRdb re-called the 5' RACE reads with MiXCR. This table has fewer than 700,000 distinct CDR3 sequences, 20% to 25% appearing once. The sequenced sample consisted of PBMCs or a T cell subset sorted from them (not recorded which). These receptors all come from an adult woman who had mild COVID-19 (a few samples of this study predate the infection). Cell type and time point are not known.

The J gene is TRBJ2-7, the V gene TRBV28; 9 nucleotides match TRBD1. CDR1 is MDHEN, CDR2 SYDVKM, per germline. The trim removed 3 bases at V and 4 bases at J, leaving 4 bases unmatched. The CDR3 runs 14 residues. The CDR3 sequence: CASSFGDRAYEQYF. The CDR3 DNA reads as TGTGCCAGCAGTTTTGGGGACAGGGCTTACGAGCAGTACTTC.

The CDR3 is CASRPNSGTPGDQYF. CDR3 bases: TGTGCCAGCAGACCGAACTCCGGAACCCCAGGGGACCAGTACTTC. The rearrangement uses TRBV27 and TRBJ2-5; D is possibly TRBD1 (6 bases). The CDR3 length is 15 residues. Germline CDR1 and CDR2: MNHEY and SMNVEV (reference sequence). V was pared by 6 bases and J by 10 bases, with 24 bases between.

This clonotype was counted between two and nine times. This chain connects TRBV14 to TRBJ1-2, with D possibly being TRBD1 (5 bases). The CDR3 covers 14 residues. Looked up from germline, CDR1 is SGHDN and CDR2 is FVKESK. Between the trimmed V and J ends, which lost 2 bases and 8 bases, there was a span of 15 bases. The CDR3 region has the DNA TGTGCCAGCAGCCAATTCGGGACCTTGGGGGGCTACACCTTC. Translating it yields CASSQFGTLGGYTF.

This clonotype was counted once. The V call is TRBV6-4, the J call TRBJ2-1; D gene unclear. CDR3 length equals 16 residues. Germline V gene lookup returns CDR1 MRHNA and CDR2 SNTAGT. Trimming pared 0 bases from V and 7 bases from J, leaving 16 bases between. The CDR3 loop is CASSDSAGWASNEQFF. CDR3 nucleotide sequence: TGTGCCAGCAGTGACTCGGCAGGCTGGGCTAGTAATGAGCAGTTCTTC.

At least ten counts were recorded for this clonotype. This chain uses TRBV7-9 with TRBJ2-7; D is possibly TRBD1 (5 bases). Trimming shortened V by 7 bases and J by 2 bases, and 12 bases separated the two germline ends. This CDR3 spans 13 amino acids. CDR1 and CDR2 (germline): SEHNR, FQNEAQ (reference sequence). As DNA, the CDR3 is TGTGCCAGCAAGTCAGGGTCGACCTACGAGCAGTACTTC. Its protein product is CASKSGSTYEQYF.

This clonotype was seen a handful of times. The chain uses TRBV6-5 and TRBJ2-3, with D perhaps matching TRBD1 (5 bases). Trimming stripped 2 bases from V and 1 base from J, with 16 bases between. The germline V gene has CDR1 MNHEY and CDR2 SVGAGI. This CDR3 is 17 amino acids long. CDR3 sequence: CASSYGVVDIGTDTQYF. CDR3 DNA sequence: TGTGCCAGCAGTTACGGCGTCGTGGACATAGGCACAGATACGCAGTATTTT.